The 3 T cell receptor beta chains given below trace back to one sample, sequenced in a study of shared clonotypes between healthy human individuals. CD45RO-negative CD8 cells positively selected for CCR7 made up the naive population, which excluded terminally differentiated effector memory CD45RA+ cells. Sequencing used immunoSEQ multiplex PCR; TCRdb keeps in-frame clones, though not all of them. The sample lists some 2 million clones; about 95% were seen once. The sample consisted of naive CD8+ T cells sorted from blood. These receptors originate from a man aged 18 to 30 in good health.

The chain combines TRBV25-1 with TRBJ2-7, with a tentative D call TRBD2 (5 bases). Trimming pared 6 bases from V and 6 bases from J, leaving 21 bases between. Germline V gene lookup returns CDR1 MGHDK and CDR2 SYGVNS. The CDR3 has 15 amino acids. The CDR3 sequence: CASSFGESPFAEQYF. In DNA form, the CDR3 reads TGTGCCAGCAGCTTTGGGGAGAGCCCCTTCGCCGAGCAGTACTTC.

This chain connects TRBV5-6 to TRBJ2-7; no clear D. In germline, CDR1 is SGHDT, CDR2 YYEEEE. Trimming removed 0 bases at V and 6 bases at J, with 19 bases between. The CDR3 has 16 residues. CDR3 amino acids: CASSLVGPLAVFEQYF. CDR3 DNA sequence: TGTGCCAGCAGCTTGGTTGGTCCCTTGGCGGTTTTCGAGCAGTACTTC.

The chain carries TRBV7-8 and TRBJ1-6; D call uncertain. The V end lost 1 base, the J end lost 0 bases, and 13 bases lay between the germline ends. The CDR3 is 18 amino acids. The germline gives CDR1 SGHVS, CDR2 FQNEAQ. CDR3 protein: CASSLDPREGSYNSPLHF. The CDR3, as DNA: TGTGCCAGCAGCTTAGACCCGCGAGAGGGCTCCTATAATTCACCCCTCCACTTT.